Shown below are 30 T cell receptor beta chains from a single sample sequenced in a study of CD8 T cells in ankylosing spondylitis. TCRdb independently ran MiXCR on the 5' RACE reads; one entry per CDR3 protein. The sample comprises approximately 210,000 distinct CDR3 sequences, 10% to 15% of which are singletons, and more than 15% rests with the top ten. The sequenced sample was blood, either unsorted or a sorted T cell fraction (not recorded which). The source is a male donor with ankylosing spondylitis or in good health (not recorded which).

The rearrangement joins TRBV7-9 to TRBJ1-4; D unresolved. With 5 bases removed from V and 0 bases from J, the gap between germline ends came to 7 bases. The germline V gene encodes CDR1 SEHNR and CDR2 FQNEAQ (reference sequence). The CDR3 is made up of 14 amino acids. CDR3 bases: TGTGCCAGCAGCCCTTACGCAACTAATGAAAAACTGTTTTTT. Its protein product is CASSPYATNEKLFF.

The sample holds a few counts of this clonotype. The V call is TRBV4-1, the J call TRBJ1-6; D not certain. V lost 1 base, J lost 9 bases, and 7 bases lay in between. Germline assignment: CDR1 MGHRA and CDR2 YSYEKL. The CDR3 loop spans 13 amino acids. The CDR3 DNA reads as TGCGCCAGCAGCCAAGCGGTGTCTTCACCCCTCCACTTT. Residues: CASSQAVSSPLHF.

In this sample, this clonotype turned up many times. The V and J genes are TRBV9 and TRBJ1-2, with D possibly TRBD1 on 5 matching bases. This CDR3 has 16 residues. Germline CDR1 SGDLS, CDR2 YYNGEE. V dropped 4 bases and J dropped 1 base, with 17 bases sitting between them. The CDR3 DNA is TGTGCCAGCAGCACCGAAGGGGACTTCATTAACTATGGCTACACCTTC. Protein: CASSTEGDFINYGYTF.

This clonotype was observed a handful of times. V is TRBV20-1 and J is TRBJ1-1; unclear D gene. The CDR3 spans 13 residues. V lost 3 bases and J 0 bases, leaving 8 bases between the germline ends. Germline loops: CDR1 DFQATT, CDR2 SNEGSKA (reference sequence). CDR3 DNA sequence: TGCAGTGCTAGGGACCCAATGAACACTGAAGCTTTCTTT. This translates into CSARDPMNTEAFF.

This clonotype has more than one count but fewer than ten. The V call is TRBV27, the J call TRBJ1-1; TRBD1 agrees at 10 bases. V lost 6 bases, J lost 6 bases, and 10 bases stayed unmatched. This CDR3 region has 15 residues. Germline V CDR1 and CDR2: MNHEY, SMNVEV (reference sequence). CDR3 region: CASSLIGQGGPEAFF. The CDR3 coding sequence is TGTGCCAGCAGCCTTATCGGACAGGGGGGACCTGAAGCTTTCTTT.

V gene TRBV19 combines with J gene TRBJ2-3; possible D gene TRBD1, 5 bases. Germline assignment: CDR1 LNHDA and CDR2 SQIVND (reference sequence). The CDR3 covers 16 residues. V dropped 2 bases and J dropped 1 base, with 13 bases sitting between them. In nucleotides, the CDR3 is TGTGCCAGTAGTATAAGTGAAGGGGTAGGCACAGATACGCAGTATTTT. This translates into CASSISEGVGTDTQYF.

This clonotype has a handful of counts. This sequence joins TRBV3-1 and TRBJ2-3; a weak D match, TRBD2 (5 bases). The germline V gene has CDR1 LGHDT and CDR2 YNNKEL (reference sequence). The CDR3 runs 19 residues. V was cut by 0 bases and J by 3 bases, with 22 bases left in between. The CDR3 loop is CASSQEVYGLKVGTDTQYF. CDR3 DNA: TGTGCCAGCAGCCAAGAAGTTTATGGACTCAAAGTCGGAACAGATACGCAGTATTTT.

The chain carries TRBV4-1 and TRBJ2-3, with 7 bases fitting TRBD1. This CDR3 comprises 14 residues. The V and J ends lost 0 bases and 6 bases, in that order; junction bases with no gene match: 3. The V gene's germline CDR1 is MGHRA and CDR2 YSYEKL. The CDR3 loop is CASSQEGGADTQYF. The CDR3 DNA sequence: TGCGCCAGCAGCCAAGAAGGGGGCGCGGATACGCAGTATTTT.

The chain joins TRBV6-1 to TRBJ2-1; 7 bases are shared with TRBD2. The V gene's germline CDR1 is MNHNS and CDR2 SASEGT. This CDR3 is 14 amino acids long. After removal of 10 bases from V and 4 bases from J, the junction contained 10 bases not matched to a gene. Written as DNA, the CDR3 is TGTGCCACTCTCGTGAGCGGGACTTACAATGAGCAGTTCTTC. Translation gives CATLVSGTYNEQFF.

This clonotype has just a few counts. The CDR3 is CASSPSGGGFF. The CDR3 DNA reads TGTGCCAGCAGCCCCAGCGGGGGGGGGTTCTTC. The V call is TRBV2, the J call TRBJ2-1, with 10 bases matching TRBD2. Germline-derived CDR1 and CDR2 are SNHLY and FYNNEI. CDR3 length: 11 residues. The trim removed 6 bases at V and 15 bases at J, leaving 5 bases unmatched. Together with reference TRBV2 and TRBJ2-1, the CDR3 gives the full variable domain: EPEVTQTPSHQVTQMGQEVILRCVPISNHLYFYWYRQILGQKVEFLVSFYNNEISEKSEIFDDQFSVERPDGSNFTLKIRSTKLEDSAMYFCASSPSGGGFFGPGTRLTVL.

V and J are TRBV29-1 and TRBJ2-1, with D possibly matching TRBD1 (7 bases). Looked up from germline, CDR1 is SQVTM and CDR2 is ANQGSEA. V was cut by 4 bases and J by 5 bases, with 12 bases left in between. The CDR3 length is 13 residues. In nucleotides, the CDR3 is TGCAGCGTTGGGCAGGGGGAGGACAATGAGCAGTTCTTC. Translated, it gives CSVGQGEDNEQFF.

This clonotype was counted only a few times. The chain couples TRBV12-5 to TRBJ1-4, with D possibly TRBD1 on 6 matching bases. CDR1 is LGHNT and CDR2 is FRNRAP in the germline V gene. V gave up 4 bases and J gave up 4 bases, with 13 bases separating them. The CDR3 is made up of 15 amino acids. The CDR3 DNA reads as TGTGCTAGTGGTTCCTCCCCAGGGGATAATGAAAAACTGTTTTTT. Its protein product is CASGSSPGDNEKLFF.

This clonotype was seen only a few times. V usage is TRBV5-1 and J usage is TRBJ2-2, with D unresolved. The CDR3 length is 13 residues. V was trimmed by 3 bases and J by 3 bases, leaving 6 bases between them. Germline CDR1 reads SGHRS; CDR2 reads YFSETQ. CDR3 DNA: TGCGCCAGCAGCTGGCTTGACACCGGGGAGCTGTTTTTT. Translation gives CASSWLDTGELFF.

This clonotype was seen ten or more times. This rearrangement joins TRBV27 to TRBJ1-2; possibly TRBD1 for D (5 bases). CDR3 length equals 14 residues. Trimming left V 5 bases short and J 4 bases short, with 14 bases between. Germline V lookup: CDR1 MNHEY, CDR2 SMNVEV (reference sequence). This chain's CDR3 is CASSRKQVGYGYTF. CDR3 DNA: TGTGCCAGCAGTCGAAAACAGGTTGGCTATGGCTACACCTTC.

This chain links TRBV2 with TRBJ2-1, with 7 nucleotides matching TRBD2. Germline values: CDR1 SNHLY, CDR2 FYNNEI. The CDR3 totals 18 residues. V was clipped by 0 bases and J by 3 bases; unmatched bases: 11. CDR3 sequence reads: CASSEAGGVAGHYNEQFF. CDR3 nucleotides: TGTGCCAGCAGTGAAGCGGGGGGGGTCGCGGGCCACTACAATGAGCAGTTCTTC.

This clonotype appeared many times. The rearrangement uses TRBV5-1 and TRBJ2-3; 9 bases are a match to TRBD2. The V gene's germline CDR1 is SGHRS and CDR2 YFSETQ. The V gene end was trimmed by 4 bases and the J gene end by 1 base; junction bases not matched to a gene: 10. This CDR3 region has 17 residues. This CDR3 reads CASSLRLADHRTDTQYF. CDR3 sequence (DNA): TGCGCCAGCAGCCTACGACTAGCGGACCACCGCACAGATACGCAGTATTTT. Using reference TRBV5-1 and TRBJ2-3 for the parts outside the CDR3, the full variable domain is KAGVTQTPRYLIKTRGQQVTLSCSPISGHRSVSWYQQTPGQGLQFLFEYFSETQRNKGNFPGRFSGRQFSNSRSEMNVSTLELGDSALYLCASSLRLADHRTDTQYFGPGTRLTVL.

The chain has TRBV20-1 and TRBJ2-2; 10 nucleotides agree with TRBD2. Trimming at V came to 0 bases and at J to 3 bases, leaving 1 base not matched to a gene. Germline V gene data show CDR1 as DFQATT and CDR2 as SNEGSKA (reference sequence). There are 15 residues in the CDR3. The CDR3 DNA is TGCAGTGCTAGAGACGGGACTAGCGACACCGGGGAGCTGTTTTTT. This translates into CSARDGTSDTGELFF.

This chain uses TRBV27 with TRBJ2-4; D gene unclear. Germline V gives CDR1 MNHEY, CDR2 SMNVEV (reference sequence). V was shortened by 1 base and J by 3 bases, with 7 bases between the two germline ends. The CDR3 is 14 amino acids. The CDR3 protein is CASSLYLGKNIQYF. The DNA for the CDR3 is TGTGCCAGCAGTTTATATCTGGGCAAAAACATTCAGTACTTC.

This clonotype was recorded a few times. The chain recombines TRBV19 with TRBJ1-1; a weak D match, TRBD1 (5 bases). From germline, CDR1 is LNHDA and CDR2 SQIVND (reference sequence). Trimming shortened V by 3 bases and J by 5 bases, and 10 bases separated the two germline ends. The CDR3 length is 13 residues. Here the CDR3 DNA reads TGTGCCAGTAGTATGGGACTGACTACTGAAGCTTTCTTT. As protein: CASSMGLTTEAFF.

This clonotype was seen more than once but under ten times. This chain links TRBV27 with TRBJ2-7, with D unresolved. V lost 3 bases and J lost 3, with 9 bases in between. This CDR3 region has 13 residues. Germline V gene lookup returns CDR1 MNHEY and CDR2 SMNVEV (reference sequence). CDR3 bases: TGTGCCAGCAGTTTTCGACGGAACTACGAGCAGTACTTC. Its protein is CASSFRRNYEQYF.

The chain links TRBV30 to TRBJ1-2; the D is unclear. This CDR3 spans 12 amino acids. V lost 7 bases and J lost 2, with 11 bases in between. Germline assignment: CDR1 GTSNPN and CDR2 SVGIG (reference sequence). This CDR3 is CASRTYNYGYTF. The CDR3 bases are TGTGCCTCCAGGACGTACAACTATGGCTACACCTTC.

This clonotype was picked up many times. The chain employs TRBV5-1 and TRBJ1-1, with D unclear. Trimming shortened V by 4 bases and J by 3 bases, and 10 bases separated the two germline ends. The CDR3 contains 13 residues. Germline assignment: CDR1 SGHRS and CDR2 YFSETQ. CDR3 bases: TGCGCCAGCAGCCGTAACGGGGACACTGAAGCTTTCTTT. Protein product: CASSRNGDTEAFF.

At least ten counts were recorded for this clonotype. DNA of the CDR3: TGTGCCAGCAGCCGCGAGGACACTGAAGCTTTCTTT. Protein product: CASSREDTEAFF. The J gene is TRBJ1-1, the V gene TRBV7-9; D is unclear. The CDR3 is 12 amino acids. The V gene lost 5 bases and the J gene lost 3 bases, with 7 bases spanning the gap. Germline values: CDR1 SEHNR, CDR2 FQNEAQ (reference sequence).

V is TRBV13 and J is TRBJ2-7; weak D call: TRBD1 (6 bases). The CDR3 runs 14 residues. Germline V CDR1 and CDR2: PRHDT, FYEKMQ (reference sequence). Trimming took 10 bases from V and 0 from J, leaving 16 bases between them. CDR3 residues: CATKRQGRSYEQYF. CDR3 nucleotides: TGTGCCACGAAGCGGCAGGGGCGCTCCTACGAGCAGTACTTC.

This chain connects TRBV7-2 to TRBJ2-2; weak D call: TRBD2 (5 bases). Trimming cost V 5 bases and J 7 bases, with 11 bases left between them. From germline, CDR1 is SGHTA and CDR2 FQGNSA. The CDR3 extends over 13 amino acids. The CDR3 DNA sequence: TGTGCCAGCAGCCTGGGCCGGGGCGGGGAGCTGTTTTTT. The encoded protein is CASSLGRGGELFF.

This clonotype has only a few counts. CDR3 sequence (DNA): TGTGCCAGCGAGGGGACTAGGCCTGAGCAGTTCTTC. Its protein is CASEGTRPEQFF. The V call is TRBV6-6, the J call TRBJ2-1; 8 bases map to TRBD2. The CDR3 totals 12 residues. V lost 8 bases, J lost 9 bases, and 6 bases stayed unmatched. The germline CDR1 and CDR2 sequences are MNHNY and SVGAGI (reference sequence).

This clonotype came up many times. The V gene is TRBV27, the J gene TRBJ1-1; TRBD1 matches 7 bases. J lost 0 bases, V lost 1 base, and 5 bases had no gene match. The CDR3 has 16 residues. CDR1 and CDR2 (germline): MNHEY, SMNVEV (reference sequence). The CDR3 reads CASSLYQGGVNTEAFF. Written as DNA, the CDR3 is TGTGCCAGCAGTTTATACCAGGGGGGTGTGAACACTGAAGCTTTCTTT.

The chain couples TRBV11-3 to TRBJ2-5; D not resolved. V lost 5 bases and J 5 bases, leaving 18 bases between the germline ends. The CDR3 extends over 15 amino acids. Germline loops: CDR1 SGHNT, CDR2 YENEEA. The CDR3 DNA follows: TGTGCCAGCAGCCTGTGGGCGGAGAGTAGGGAGACCCAGTACTTC. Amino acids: CASSLWAESRETQYF.

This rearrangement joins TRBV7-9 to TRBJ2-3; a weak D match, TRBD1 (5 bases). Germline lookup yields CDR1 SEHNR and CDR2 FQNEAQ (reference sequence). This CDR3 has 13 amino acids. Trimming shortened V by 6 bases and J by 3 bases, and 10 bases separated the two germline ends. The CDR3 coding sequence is TGTGCCAGCAGGGGGCCAGGGACAGATACGCAGTATTTT. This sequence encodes CASRGPGTDTQYF. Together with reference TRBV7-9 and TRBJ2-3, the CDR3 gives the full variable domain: DTGVSQNPRHKITKRGQNVTFRCDPISEHNRLYWYRQTLGQGPEFLTYFQNEAQLEKSRLLSDRFSAERPKGSFSTLEIQRTEQGDSAMYLCASRGPGTDTQYFGPGTRLTVL.

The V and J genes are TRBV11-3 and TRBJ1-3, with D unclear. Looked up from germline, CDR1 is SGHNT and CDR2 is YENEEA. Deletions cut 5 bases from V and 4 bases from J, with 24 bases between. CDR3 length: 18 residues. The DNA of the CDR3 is TGTGCCAGCAGCCCCCGGGCTCCGCCATCTAAGGAGGGAAACACCATATATTTT. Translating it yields CASSPRAPPSKEGNTIYF.